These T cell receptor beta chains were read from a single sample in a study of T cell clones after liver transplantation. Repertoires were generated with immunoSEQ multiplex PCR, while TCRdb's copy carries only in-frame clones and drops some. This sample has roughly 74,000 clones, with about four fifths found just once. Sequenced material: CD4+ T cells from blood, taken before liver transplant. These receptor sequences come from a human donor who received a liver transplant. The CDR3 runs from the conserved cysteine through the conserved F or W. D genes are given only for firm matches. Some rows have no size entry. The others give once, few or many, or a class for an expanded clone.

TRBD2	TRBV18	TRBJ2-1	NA	CASSPSGLAGEASYNEQFF	TGTGCCAGCTCACCGTCGGGACTAGCGGGAGAGGCGTCCTACAATGAGCAGTTCTTC
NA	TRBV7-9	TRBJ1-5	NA	CASSSLGGTVQSNQPQHF	TGTGCCAGCAGCTCCTTGGGGGGAACTGTGCAGTCCAATCAGCCCCAGCATTTT
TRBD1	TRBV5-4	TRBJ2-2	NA	CASSSDRGLTGELFF	TGTGCCAGCAGCTCGGACAGGGGACTCACCGGGGAGCTGTTTTTT
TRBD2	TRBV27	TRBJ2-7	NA	CASSNYLAGGSYEQYF	TGTGCCAGCAGCAACTACCTAGCGGGAGGGAGCTACGAGCAGTACTTC
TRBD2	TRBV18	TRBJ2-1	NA	CASSLAGGRANEQFF	TGTGCCAGCTCATTGGCTGGCGGGAGAGCCAATGAGCAGTTCTTC
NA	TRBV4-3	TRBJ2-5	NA	CASSHGTQQETQYF	TGCGCCAGCAGCCACGGGACTCAACAAGAGACCCAGTACTTC
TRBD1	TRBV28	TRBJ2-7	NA	CASSGLNRGNYEQYF	TGTGCCAGCAGCGGACTTAACAGGGGGAACTACGAGCAGTACTTC
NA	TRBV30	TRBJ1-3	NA	CAWRISGIFPGNTIYF	TGTGCCTGGAGAATTTCAGGGATATTCCCTGGAAACACCATATATTTT
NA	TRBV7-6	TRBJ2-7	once	CASSQSGQYSSEQYF	TGTGCCAGCAGCCAGAGTGGACAGTACTCTAGCGAGCAGTACTTC
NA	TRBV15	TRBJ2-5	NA	CATSRSGQKETQYF	TGTGCCACCAGCAGAAGCGGACAAAAAGAGACCCAGTACTTC
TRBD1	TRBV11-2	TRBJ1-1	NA	CASSHRDRGNTEAFF	TGTGCCAGCAGCCACCGGGACAGGGGGAACACTGAAGCTTTCTTT
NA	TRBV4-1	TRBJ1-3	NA	CASSQGIDSSGNTIYF	TGCGCCAGCAGCCAGGGGATAGACAGCTCTGGAAACACCATATATTTT
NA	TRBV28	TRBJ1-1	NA	CASSLRGGARNTEAFF	TGTGCCAGCAGTTTGCGGGGGGGCGCGAGGAACACTGAAGCTTTCTTT
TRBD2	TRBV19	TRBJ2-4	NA	CASSGGGAKNIQYF	TGTGCCAGTAGTGGCGGGGGTGCCAAAAACATTCAGTACTTC
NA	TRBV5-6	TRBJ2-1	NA	CASSLAVFPGVMDEQFF	TGTGCCAGCAGCTTGGCCGTCTTTCCGGGAGTCATGGATGAGCAGTTCTTC
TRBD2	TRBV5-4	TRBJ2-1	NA	CASSLGGRVEQFF	TGTGCCAGCAGCTTAGGCGGGAGGGTTGAGCAGTTCTTC
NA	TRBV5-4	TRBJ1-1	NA	CASSLDRRGRGGSGTEAFF	TGTGCCAGCAGCTTGGACCGGAGGGGCAGAGGAGGAAGTGGGACTGAAGCTTTCTTT
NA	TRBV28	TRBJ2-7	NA	CASRYSRGLAGEQYF	TGTGCCAGCAGGTACTCAAGAGGGCTTGCAGGCGAGCAGTACTTC
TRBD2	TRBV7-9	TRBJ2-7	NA	CASSLSGSGAGYEQYF	TGTGCCAGCAGCCTAAGCGGGAGCGGGGCGGGCTACGAGCAGTACTTC
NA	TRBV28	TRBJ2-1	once	CASSNSGVGAYNEQFF	TGTGCCAGCAGCAATTCAGGGGTTGGCGCCTACAATGAGCAGTTCTTC
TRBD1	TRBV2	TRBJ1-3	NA	CASRSTGAGNTIYF	TGTGCCAGCAGGTCGACAGGGGCTGGAAACACCATATATTTT
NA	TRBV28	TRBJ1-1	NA	CASRQSGKATEAFF	TGTGCCAGCAGGCAGTCAGGGAAAGCTACTGAAGCTTTCTTT
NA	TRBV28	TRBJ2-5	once	CASSSFILDSQETQYF	TGTGCCAGCAGTTCTTTCATTTTGGACAGTCAAGAGACCCAGTACTTC
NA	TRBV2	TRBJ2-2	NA	CASSGTSLGGGELFF	TGTGCCAGCAGTGGGACCTCGCTGGGGGGTGGGGAGCTGTTTTTT
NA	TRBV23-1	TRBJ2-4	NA	CASSQDRKNIQYF	TGCGCCAGCAGTCAAGATCGCAAAAACATTCAGTACTTC
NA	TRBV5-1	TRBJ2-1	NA	CASSLGLNNEQFF	TGCGCCAGCAGCTTGGGGCTGAACAATGAGCAGTTCTTC
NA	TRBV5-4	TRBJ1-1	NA	CASSLEPPDTEAFF	TGTGCCAGCAGCTTGGAACCTCCGGACACTGAAGCTTTCTTT
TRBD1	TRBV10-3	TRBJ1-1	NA	CAIKGTGRWNTEAFF	TGTGCCATCAAGGGGACAGGGCGATGGAACACTGAAGCTTTCTTT
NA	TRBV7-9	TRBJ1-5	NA	CASSSRYSNQPQHF	TGTGCCAGCAGCTCAAGGTATAGCAATCAGCCCCAGCATTTT
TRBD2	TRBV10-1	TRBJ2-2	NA	CASSEGTSGPYDGELFF	TGCGCCAGCAGTGAAGGGACTAGCGGCCCTTATGACGGGGAGCTGTTTTTT
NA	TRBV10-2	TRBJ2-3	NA	CASSEYPTATYTDTQYF	TGCGCCAGCAGTGAGTATCCAACTGCCACCTACACAGATACGCAGTATTTT
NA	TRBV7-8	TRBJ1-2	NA	CASSLAGGEGVYGYTF	TGTGCCAGCAGCTTAGCGGGGGGGGAAGGTGTTTATGGCTACACCTTC
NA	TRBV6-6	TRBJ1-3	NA	CASSLASMFSGNTIYF	TGTGCCAGCAGTCTGGCTAGTATGTTCTCTGGAAACACCATATATTTT
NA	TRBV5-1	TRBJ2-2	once	CASSSLYGSGIGELFF	TGCGCCAGCAGCTCCCTTTATGGGTCAGGGATCGGGGAGCTGTTTTTT
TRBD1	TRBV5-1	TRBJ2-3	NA	CASSVFGTGIPDTQYF	TGCGCCAGCAGCGTCTTTGGGACAGGGATCCCAGATACGCAGTATTTT
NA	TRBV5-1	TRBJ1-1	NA	CASSRVDANTEAFF	TGCGCCAGCAGCCGGGTGGATGCGAACACTGAAGCTTTCTTT
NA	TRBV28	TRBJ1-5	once	CASTIGQHNQPQHF	TGTGCCAGCACAATAGGACAGCACAATCAGCCCCAGCATTTT
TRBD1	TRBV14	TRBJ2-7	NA	CASSIPGQGAYEQYF	TGTGCCAGCAGCATACCGGGACAGGGGGCATACGAGCAGTACTTC
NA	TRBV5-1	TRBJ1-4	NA	CASSLVQGNEKLFF	TGCGCCAGCAGCTTGGTACAAGGGAATGAAAAACTGTTTTTT
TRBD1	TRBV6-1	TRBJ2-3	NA	CASSEAGGQNTQYF	TGTGCCAGCAGTGAAGCAGGGGGCCAGAATACGCAGTATTTT
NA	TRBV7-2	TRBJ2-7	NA	CASSAGLYEQYF	TGTGCCAGCAGCGCGGGTCTGTACGAGCAGTACTTC